The rows below give T cell receptor beta chains drawn from one sample of a study of blood T cells in healthy people across ages. One entry per CDR3 protein, called by TCRdb with MiXCR from the 5' RACE reads. The table records about 1.6 million distinct CDR3 sequences, about 31% of them present only once. The specimen sequenced was blood. The receptors here all came from a woman between 25 and 40 years old in good health. Both conserved end residues are part of each CDR3. D genes are given only for firm matches. Only some rows state a clone size, as once, few, many or a class for expanded clones.

-,TRBJ2-3,TRBV20-1,-,CSTSGGNWVSRTQYF,TGCAGTACTAGTGGTGGTAACTGGGTGTCTCGTACGCAGTATTTT
-,TRBJ1-6,TRBV12-3/TRBV12-4,TRBD1,CVSSPGQGNSPLHF,TGTGTCAGCAGTCCGGGACAGGGGAATTCACCCCTCCACTTT
-,TRBJ2-7,TRBV14,TRBD1,CASSHGQGLSYEQYF,TGTGCCAGCAGCCATGGACAGGGCCTCTCCTACGAGCAGTACTTC
-,TRBJ2-1,TRBV3-1,TRBD1,CASSQDRGKYNEQFF,TGTGCCAGCAGCCAAGACAGGGGGAAATACAATGAGCAGTTCTTC
-,TRBJ2-3,TRBV11-1,TRBD2,CASGSTSGEIDTQYF,TGTGCCAGCGGCTCCACTAGCGGGGAAATAGATACGCAGTATTTT
-,TRBJ2-1,TRBV12-3/TRBV12-4,-,CASSLGRSMDPFF,TGTGCCAGCAGTTTGGGCAGGTCGATGGATCCGTTCTTC
-,TRBJ2-3,TRBV6-1,-,CASRNIPGVVTDTQYF,TGTGCCAGCAGGAACATCCCAGGGGTAGTTACAGATACGCAGTATTTT
-,TRBJ1-1,TRBV6-2/TRBV6-3,-,CASSWRILGEAFF,TGTGCCAGCAGTTGGCGGATACTGGGGGAAGCTTTCTTT
few,TRBJ2-5,TRBV10-1,TRBD2,CASTTSGGETQYF,TGCGCCAGCACCACTAGCGGGGGAGAGACCCAGTACTTC
-,TRBJ2-7,TRBV27,-,CASSLYPDSYKQYF,TGTGCCAGCAGCTTATACCCAGATTCCTACAAGCAGTACTTC
-,TRBJ2-6,TRBV28,-,CASSLDRRPSGANVLTF,TGTGCCAGCAGTTTGGACCGCCGACCAAGTGGGGCCAACGTCCTGACTTTC
-,TRBJ1-5,TRBV3-1,TRBD1,CASSQVGQDQHF,TGTGCCAGCAGCCAAGTTGGACAGGACCAGCATTTT
few,TRBJ1-2,TRBV7-2,-,CASNNGRGPANYGYTF,TGTGCCAGCAACAACGGGCGAGGTCCAGCTAACTATGGCTACACCTTC
many,TRBJ2-1,TRBV29-1,-,CSVETQGSSYNEQFF,TGCAGCGTTGAAACCCAAGGTAGCTCCTACAATGAGCAGTTCTTC
-,TRBJ1-2,TRBV7-9,TRBD1,CASSFIGQGYGYTF,TGTGCCAGCAGCTTCATCGGACAGGGTTATGGCTACACCTTC
few,TRBJ2-7,TRBV11-2,TRBD2,CASSLGFGGDYEQYF,TGTGCCAGCAGCTTAGGCTTCGGGGGGGACTACGAGCAGTACTTC
few,TRBJ2-1,TRBV7-2,-,CVSSPQGGFDEQFF,TGTGTCAGCAGCCCCCAGGGGGGGTTCGATGAGCAGTTCTTC
few,TRBJ1-2,TRBV12-3/TRBV12-4,TRBD1,CASSSTGQVYGYTF,TGTGCCAGCAGTTCAACCGGACAGGTTTATGGCTACACCTTC
many,TRBJ2-7,TRBV20-1,TRBD1,CSAPGQGAYEQYF,TGCAGTGCCCCGGGACAGGGGGCATACGAGCAGTACTTC
many,TRBJ2-5,TRBV15,-,CATSSQRAGETQYF,TGTGCCACCAGCAGTCAAAGGGCCGGGGAGACCCAGTACTTC
-,TRBJ1-3,TRBV7-9,TRBD1,CASSRLRDSSGNTIYF,TGTGCCAGCAGCCGACTACGGGACAGCTCTGGAAACACCATATATTTT
-,TRBJ2-1,TRBV12-3/TRBV12-4,-,CASSLKAGLDEQFF,TGTGCCAGCAGTTTAAAGGCAGGGCTCGATGAGCAGTTCTTC
-,TRBJ2-5,TRBV7-9,TRBD2,CASSTSSGGGETQYF,TGTGCCAGCAGCACCTCTAGCGGGGGAGGAGAGACCCAGTACTTC
few,TRBJ2-3,TRBV6-7,TRBD2,CASRDPGLAGKLGTQYF,TGTGCCAGCAGGGACCCTGGGCTAGCGGGGAAGTTAGGGACGCAGTATTTT
-,TRBJ2-6,TRBV18,TRBD1,CASSPTWGRGPGANVLTF,TGTGCCAGCTCACCTACCTGGGGTAGGGGGCCTGGGGCCAACGTCCTGACTTTC
few,TRBJ2-4,TRBV13,TRBD1,CASSTADREVNIQYF,TGTGCCAGCAGCACCGCGGACAGGGAAGTGAACATTCAGTACTTC